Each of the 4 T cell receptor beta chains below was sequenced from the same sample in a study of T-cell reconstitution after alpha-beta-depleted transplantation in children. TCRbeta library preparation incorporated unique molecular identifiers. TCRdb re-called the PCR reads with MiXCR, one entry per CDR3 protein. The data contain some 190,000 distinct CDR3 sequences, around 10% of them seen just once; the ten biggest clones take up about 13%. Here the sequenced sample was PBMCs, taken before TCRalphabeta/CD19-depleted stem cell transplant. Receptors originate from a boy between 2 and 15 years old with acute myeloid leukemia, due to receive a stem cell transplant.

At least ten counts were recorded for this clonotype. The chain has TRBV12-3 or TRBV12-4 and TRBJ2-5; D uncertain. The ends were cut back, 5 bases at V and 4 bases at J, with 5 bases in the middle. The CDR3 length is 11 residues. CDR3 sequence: CASSPRETQYF. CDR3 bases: TGTGCCAGCAGTCCCCGAGAGACCCAGTACTTC.

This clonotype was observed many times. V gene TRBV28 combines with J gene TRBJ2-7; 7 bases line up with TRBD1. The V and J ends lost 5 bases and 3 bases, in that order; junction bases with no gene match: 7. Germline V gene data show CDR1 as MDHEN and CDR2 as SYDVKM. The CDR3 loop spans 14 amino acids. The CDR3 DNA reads TGTGCCAGCAGTCCTCCGGGACAGTTCTACGAGCAGTACGTC. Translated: CASSPPGQFYEQYV.

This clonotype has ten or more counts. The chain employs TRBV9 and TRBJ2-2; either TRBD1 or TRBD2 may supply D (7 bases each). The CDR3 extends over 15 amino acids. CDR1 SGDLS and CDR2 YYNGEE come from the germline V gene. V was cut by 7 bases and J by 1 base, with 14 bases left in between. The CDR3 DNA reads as TGTGCCAGCTCCAGGGGGGGCGGGAACACCGGGGAGCTGTTTTTT. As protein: CASSRGGGNTGELFF.

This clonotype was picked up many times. This CDR3 is CASVAGQAGPNSPLHF. In nucleotides, the CDR3 is TGTGCCAGCGTTGCCGGACAGGCAGGGCCTAATTCACCCCTCCACTTT. The chain has TRBV7-2 and TRBJ1-6, with 7 positions matching TRBD1. This CDR3 contains 16 residues. From germline, CDR1 is SGHTA and CDR2 FQGNSA. V lost 8 bases to trimming and J lost 6 bases; unmatched junction nucleotides: 13.